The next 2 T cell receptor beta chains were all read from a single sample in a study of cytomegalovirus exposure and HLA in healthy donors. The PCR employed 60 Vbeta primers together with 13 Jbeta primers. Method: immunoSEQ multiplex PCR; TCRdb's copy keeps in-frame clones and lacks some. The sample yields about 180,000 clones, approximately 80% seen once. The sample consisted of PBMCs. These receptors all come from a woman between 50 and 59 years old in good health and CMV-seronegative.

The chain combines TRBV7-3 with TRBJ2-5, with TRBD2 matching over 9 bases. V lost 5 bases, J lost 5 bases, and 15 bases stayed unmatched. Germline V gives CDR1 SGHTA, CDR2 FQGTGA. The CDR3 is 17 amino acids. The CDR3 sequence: CASSLPVAGAGQETQYF. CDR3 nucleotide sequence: TGTGCCAGCAGCCTCCCCGTAGCGGGGGCTGGCCAGGAGACCCAGTACTTC.

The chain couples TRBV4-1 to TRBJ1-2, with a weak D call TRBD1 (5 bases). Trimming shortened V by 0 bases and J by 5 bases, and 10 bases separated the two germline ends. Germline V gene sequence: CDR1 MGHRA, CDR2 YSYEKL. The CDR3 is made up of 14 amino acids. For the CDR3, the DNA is TGCGCCAGCAGCCAAGAACTCAGGGATTATGGCTACACCTTC. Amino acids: CASSQELRDYGYTF.